The 5 T cell receptor beta chains below come from one sample, sequenced in a study of Ad26.COV2.S vaccination and SARS-CoV-2 variants listed by TCRdb under 2021. The library relied on the immunoSEQ multiplex PCR assay. TCRdb took this table from immuneACCESS and kept in-frame rearrangements with V and J called. Such tables lack part of the clones; where checked against another copy, unresolved V genes explain under half of the gap, and the rest is unexplained. This sample holds around 450,000 clones; more than 75% were observed only once. The ten largest account for 3.6% of the sample. The treatment or condition label on this specimen signifies: roughly 20 received Ad26.COV2.S at low or high dose, single or two shots; roughly five received placebo; per-sample allocation not given. For vaccine and placebo recipients, repertoires were sequenced using samples collected on day 63 after the first injection.

The sample was peripheral blood, taken in a trial of Ad26.COV2.S vaccine versus placebo. These receptors originate from a person between 18 and 65 years old who received the Ad26.COV2.S COVID-19 vaccine or a placebo.

This chain uses TRBV4-1 with TRBJ2-4; D remains unclear. This CDR3 spans 15 amino acids. The germline V gene has CDR1 MGHRA and CDR2 YSYEKL. V gave up 0 bases and J gave up 0 bases, with 6 bases separating them. DNA of the CDR3: TGCGCCAGCAGCCAAGATTCCCTAGCCAAAAACATTCAGTACTTC. It specifies CASSQDSLAKNIQYF.

The chain has TRBV6-5 and TRBJ1-6; D remains ambiguous. V was shortened by 5 bases and J by 5 bases, with 7 bases between the two germline ends. Germline assignment: CDR1 MNHEY and CDR2 SVGAGI. This CDR3 spans 13 amino acids. This chain's CDR3 is CASSPTDNSPLHF. The CDR3 nucleotides read TGTGCCAGCAGTCCCACCGATAATTCACCCCTCCACTTT.

The CDR3 nucleotides are TGTGCCAGCAGCCCCTCGGGGAGAAGCAATCAGCCCCAGCATTTT. This sequence encodes CASSPSGRSNQPQHF. The rearrangement joins TRBV9 to TRBJ1-5; D not certain. V dropped 4 bases and J dropped 1 base, with 12 bases sitting between them. Germline CDR1 SGDLS, CDR2 YYNGEE. This CDR3 spans 15 amino acids.

The V and J genes are TRBV5-1 and TRBJ2-6; the match to TRBD1 covers 8 bases. The V segment lost 6 bases and the J segment 0 bases; nucleotides outside the gene matches: 8. The CDR3 length is 17 residues. Germline V lookup: CDR1 SGHRS, CDR2 YFSETQ. The CDR3 nucleotides read TGCGCCAGCACTCTGGGACAGGCCTTCTCTGGGGCCAACGTCCTGACTTTC. It is translated as CASTLGQAFSGANVLTF.

The chain carries TRBV11-2 and TRBJ1-6; 7 bases are a match to TRBD1. The CDR3 spans 16 residues. V was clipped by 0 bases and J by 4 bases; unmatched bases: 3. Germline loops: CDR1 SGHAT, CDR2 FQNNGV. The CDR3 loop reads CASSLESGQYNSPLHF. The CDR3 nucleotides read TGTGCCAGCAGCTTAGAGTCGGGACAGTATAATTCACCCCTCCACTTT.